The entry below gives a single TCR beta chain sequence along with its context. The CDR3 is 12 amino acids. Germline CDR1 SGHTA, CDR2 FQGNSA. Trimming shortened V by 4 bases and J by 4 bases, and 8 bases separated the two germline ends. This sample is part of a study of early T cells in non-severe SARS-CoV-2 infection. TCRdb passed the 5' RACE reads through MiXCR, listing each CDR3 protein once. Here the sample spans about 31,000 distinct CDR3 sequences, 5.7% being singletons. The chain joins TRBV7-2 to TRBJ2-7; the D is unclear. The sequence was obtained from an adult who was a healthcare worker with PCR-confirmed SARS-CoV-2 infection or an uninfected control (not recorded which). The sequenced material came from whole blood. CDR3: CASSSTGYEQYF. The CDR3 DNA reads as TGTGCCAGCAGCTCGACGGGTTACGAGCAGTACTTC.